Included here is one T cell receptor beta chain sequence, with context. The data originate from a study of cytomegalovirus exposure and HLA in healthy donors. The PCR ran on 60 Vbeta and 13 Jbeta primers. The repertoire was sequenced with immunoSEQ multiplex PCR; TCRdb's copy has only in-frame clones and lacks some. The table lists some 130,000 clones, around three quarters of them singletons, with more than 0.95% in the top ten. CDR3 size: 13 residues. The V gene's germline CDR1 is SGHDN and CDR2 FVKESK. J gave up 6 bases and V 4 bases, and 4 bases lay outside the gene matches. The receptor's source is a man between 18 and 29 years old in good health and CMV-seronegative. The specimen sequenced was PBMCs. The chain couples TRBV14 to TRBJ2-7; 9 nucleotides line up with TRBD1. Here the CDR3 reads CASSRDRVVEQYF. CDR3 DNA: TGTGCCAGCAGCCGGGACAGGGTAGTCGAGCAGTACTTC.